Below, one T cell receptor beta chain is given with its context. This clonotype was seen at least ten times. Its specific antigen is unknown. No clone much larger than this one lies a single base away; base qualities are absent. These data belong to a study of T-cell reconstitution after alpha-beta-depleted transplantation in children (TCRdb year 2016). In the study overall: Using TCR repertoire profiling, the study quantitatively followed how T-cell immune reconstitution unfolded in children after TCRalphabeta/CD19-depleted allogeneic hematopoietic cell transplantation.

The library was obtained by PCR. Sequencing used an Illumina HiSeq 2500. TCR libraries were prepared with molecular barcoding, using unique molecular identifiers to normalize TCRbeta repertoire quantification. The raw public reads went through TCRdb reprocessing: fastp at Q25, MiXCR clone calling, in-frame beta chains kept. Rows merge per CDR3 protein into single entries with the most common DNA and genes. The sample profile shows about 400,000 distinct CDR3 sequences; less than 15% of them were found once. Around 4% of the sample is held by the ten biggest clonotypes. Taken from the germline V gene, the CDR1 and CDR2 loops are LGHNA and YSLEER. V gives up 3 bases and J gives up 2 bases, and the segment between their germline ends measures 15 bases. The CDR3 sequence holds 16 residues, the cysteine and phenylalanine included. Just the 48-base CDR3 DNA is kept, in frame starting at base 1.

Specimen: PBMCs, collected from the stem cell graft. The TCR comes from a human donor who donated a stem cell graft to a child with Fanconi anemia. The chain uses TRBV4-3 and TRBJ2-3, with TRBD1 perhaps the D gene, on 6 matching bases. The CDR3 in this case is CASSQGRTESTDTQYF. The base sequence is TGCGCCAGCAGCCAGGGTCGGACAGAGTCCACAGATACGCAGTATTTT.